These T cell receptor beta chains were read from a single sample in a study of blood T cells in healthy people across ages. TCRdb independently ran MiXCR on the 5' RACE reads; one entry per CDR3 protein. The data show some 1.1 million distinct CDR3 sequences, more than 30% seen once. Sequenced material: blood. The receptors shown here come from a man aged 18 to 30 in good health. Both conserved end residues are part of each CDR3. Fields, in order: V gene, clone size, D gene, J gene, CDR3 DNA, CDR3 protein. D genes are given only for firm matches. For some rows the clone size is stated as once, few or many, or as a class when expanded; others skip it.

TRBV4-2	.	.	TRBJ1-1	TGTGCCAGCAGCCAAGAGGTGGGCGGTAGCACTGAAGCTTTCTTT	CASSQEVGGSTEAFF
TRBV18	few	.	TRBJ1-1	TGTGCCAGCTCACCAAACGTAAGAACTGAAGCTTTCTTT	CASSPNVRTEAFF
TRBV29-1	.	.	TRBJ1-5	TGCAGCGTCGCCTTCGGGACTTCGAGCAATCAGCCCCAGCATTTT	CSVAFGTSSNQPQHF
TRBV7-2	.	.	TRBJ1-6	TGTGCCAGCACCCTGGGGACGGAGAATTCACCCCTCCACTTT	CASTLGTENSPLHF
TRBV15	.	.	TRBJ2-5	TGTGCCACCAAAGCAGGGACCACCCAAGAGACCCAGTACTTC	CATKAGTTQETQYF
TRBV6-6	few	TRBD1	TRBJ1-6	TGTGCCAGCAGGGGGGACAGGGCGATACTCCACTTT	CASRGDRAILHF
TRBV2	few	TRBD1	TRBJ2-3	TGTGCCAGCAGTAAGGGACAGCCAGATACGCAGTATTTT	CASSKGQPDTQYF
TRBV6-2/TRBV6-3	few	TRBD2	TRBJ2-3	TGTGCCAGCAGTGGGACTAGGGACACAGATACGCAGTATTTT	CASSGTRDTDTQYF
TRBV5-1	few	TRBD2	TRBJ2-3	TGCGCCAGCAGCTTTCCGCCTAGCGGGGGAGACGCAGATACGCAGTATTTT	CASSFPPSGGDADTQYF
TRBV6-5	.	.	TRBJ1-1	TGTGCCAGCAGGGAGGCCGGGGGGACTGAAGCTTTCTTT	CASREAGGTEAFF
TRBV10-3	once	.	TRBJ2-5	TGTGCCATCGCAGGGGACAATGAGCAGTACTTC	CAIAGDNEQYF
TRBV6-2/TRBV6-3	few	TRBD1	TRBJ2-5	TGTGCCAGCAGTTACAATACAGGGGAAGAGACCCAGTACTTC	CASSYNTGEETQYF
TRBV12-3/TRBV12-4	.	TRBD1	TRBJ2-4	TGTGCCAGCAGTTTAGGTCAGGGGGACATTCAGTACTTC	CASSLGQGDIQYF
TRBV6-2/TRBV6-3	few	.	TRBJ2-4	TGTGCCAGCAGCCCGAGACGGAATGGCTGGGGTGACATTCAGTACTTC	CASSPRRNGWGDIQYF
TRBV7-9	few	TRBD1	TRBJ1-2	TGTGCCAGCAGCTTCTCCGGGACAGGGGGCATCACTAACTATGGCTACACCTTC	CASSFSGTGGITNYGYTF
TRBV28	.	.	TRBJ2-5	TGTGCCAGCTCCCCTGTCGGGGGAGGAGGAGAGACCCAGTACTTC	CASSPVGGGGETQYF
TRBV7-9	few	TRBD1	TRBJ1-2	TGTGCCAGCTTTGGTCCGGGACAGGGGACGACTAACTATGGCTACACCTTC	CASFGPGQGTTNYGYTF
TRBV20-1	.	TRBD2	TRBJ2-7	TGCAGTGCTAGTGAACTAGCGGGGGACCCTAGGGAGCAGTACTTC	CSASELAGDPREQYF
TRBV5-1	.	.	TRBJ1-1	TGCGCCAGCAGCCAGAGGGGGGCAGGTGTCACTGAAGCTTTCTTT	CASSQRGAGVTEAFF
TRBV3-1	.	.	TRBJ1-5	TGTGCCAGCAGCCCCCAAAAGGACGGCTTCAATCAGCCCCAGCATTTT	CASSPQKDGFNQPQHF
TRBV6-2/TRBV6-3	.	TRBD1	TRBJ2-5	TGTGCCAGCAGAAGGACAGGAAAGGAGACCCAGTACTTC	CASRRTGKETQYF
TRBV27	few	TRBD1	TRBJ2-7	TGTGCCAGCAGTTCGGGGAGACAGGGTAGTTACGAGCAGTACTTC	CASSSGRQGSYEQYF
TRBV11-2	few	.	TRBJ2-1	TGTGCCAGCACGCCGCTCGGGGCCCATGGAAATGAGCAGTTCTTC	CASTPLGAHGNEQFF
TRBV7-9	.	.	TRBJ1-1	TGTGCCAGCAGCTTAGATCCCGCGGGGACTGAAGCTTTCTTT	CASSLDPAGTEAFF
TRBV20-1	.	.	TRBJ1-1	TGCAGTGCCCAGGGCGAAGGGGGGACTGAAGCTTTCTTT	CSAQGEGGTEAFF
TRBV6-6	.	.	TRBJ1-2	TGTGCCAGCAGTTACTCGGGCTCCGGAGGCTATGGCTACACCTTC	CASSYSGSGGYGYTF
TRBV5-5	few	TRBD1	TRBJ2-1	TGTGCCAGCAGCTTGGCCGGACAGGGGTCCTCCTACAATGAGCAGTTCTTC	CASSLAGQGSSYNEQFF
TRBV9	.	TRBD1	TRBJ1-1	TGTGCCAGCAGCGCCACGCTCGGACAGGGCACTGAAGCTTTCTTT	CASSATLGQGTEAFF
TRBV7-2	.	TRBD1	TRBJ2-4	TGTGCCAGCAGCCTTAGGACAGGGCAAGAGCAGTACTTC	CASSLRTGQEQYF
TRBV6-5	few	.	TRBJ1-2	TGTGCCAGCAGTTACGGGGTCCGGACTAACTATGGCTACACCTTC	CASSYGVRTNYGYTF
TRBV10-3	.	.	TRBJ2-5	TGTGCCATCAGTGATCTGGGGAAAGAGACCCAGTACTTC	CAISDLGKETQYF
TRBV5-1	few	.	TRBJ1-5	TGCGCCAGCAGCTTGGAGGGTACAAGAAATCAGCCCCAGCATTTT	CASSLEGTRNQPQHF
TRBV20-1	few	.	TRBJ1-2	TGCAGTCCTAACAGGGCTAACTATGGCTACACCTTC	CSPNRANYGYTF
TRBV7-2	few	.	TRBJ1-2	TGTGCCAGCAGCTTAGCAATCGGTCGCCGAGACAGGATATATGGCTACACCTTC	CASSLAIGRRDRIYGYTF
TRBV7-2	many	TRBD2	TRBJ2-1	TGTGCCAGCAGCTTAGTGGGCGGGGGGGCCGTGTATGAGCAGTTCTTC	CASSLVGGGAVYEQFF
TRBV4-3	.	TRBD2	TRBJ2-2	TGCGCCAGCAGCCAAGCGAGCGGGGGATTCACCGGGGAGCTGTTTTTT	CASSQASGGFTGELFF
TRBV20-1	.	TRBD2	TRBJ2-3	TGCAGTGCATCGCTGGCGTCTAGCGGGGAGGGAGATACGCAGTATTTT	CSASLASSGEGDTQYF
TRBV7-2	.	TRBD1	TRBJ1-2	TGTGCCAGCAGGCTGACGGCAGGGGGTAACTTTGGCTACACCTTC	CASRLTAGGNFGYTF
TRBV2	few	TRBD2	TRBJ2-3	TGTGCCACCAGACTAGCGGGGGGCCGCACAGATACGCAGTATTTT	CATRLAGGRTDTQYF
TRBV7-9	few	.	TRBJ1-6	TGTGCCAGCAGCTTAGCGCAGCAATCACCCCTCCACTTT	CASSLAQQSPLHF
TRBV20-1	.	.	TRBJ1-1	TGCAGTGCTAGAATAGGGCCGGCGGGGGGGAACACTGAAGCTTTCTTT	CSARIGPAGGNTEAFF
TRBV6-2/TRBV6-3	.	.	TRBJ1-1	TGTGCCAGCAGCAAAGGAGCGGGGGGCAAGGACACTGAAGCTTTCTTT	CASSKGAGGKDTEAFF
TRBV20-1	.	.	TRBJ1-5	TGCAGTGCTAGAGATAGTTGGGCGGCCAATCAGCCCCAGCATTTT	CSARDSWAANQPQHF
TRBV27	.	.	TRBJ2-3	TGTGCCAGCAGTTTATCGCTCTTGCGACCTCTCCCGGGGGCCGCAGATACGCAGTATTTT	CASSLSLLRPLPGAADTQYF
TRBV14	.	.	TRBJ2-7	TGTGCCAGCAGCCAATGGGGGTCCGCCTTCTACGAGCAGTACTTC	CASSQWGSAFYEQYF
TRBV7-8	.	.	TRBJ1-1	TGTGCCAGCAGCCCTGGGGCAGGTGACACTGAAGCTTTCTTT	CASSPGAGDTEAFF
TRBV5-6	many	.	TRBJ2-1	TGTGCCAGCAGCTTGTATCAGGGATGGCGGGAGCAGTTCTTC	CASSLYQGWREQFF
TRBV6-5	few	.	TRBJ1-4	TGTGCCAGCAGGGGGACCCCAGGGGACGAAAAACTGTTTTTT	CASRGTPGDEKLFF
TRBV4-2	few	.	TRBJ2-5	TGTGCCAGCAGCCGACAGACGGACCAAGAGACCCAGTACTTC	CASSRQTDQETQYF
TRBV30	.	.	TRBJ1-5	TGTGCCTGGAGTCGGCCACCTTATAGCAATCAGCCCCAGCATTTT	CAWSRPPYSNQPQHF
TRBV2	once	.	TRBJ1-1	TGTGCCAGCACCTCCCTCAAGGGGAGGACTGAAGCTTTCTTT	CASTSLKGRTEAFF
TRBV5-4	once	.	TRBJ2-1	TGTGCCAGCAGCCCCCCCACAGGATCTAACAATGAGCAGTTCTTC	CASSPPTGSNNEQFF
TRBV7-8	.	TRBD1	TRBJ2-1	TGTGCCAGCAGCTCTAGGGGACAGGGGACTAACAATGAGCAGTTCTTC	CASSSRGQGTNNEQFF
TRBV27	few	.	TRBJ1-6	TGTGCCAGCAGTTTATCCCCCCCTGGGGGGCATGGTTCACCCCTCCACTTT	CASSLSPPGGHGSPLHF